This T cell receptor beta chain was captured in a study of beta chain features in type 1 diabetes. Study outcomes and limitations: Naive, central memory and Treg TCRB repertoires appeared more alike in patients than in healthy donors. Shorter TCRB CDR3s, moderately but significantly so, marked every one of the four CD4+ subsets in Type 1 diabetes patients. Type 1 diabetes patients had fewer VDJ junction insertions and more deletions.

Reverse transcription of all isolated RNA meant that expressed TCRB transcripts were sequenced. TCRdb's table, derived via immunoSEQ multiplex PCR, lists solely in-frame clones and lacks some. Among approximately 600,000 clones, 9.5% to 15% were seen once, and the ten largest hold more than 0.095%. This clone has only a few counts. What it recognizes is unknown. Germline CDR1 is SGDLS and CDR2 is YYNGEE. V dropped 0 bases and J dropped 2 bases, with 24 bases sitting between them. The length of the CDR3 is 21 residues. Sequenced: naive CD4+ T cells from blood. The receptor was isolated from a young man with type 1 diabetes. The chain uses TRBV9 and TRBJ2-6, with D hard to call. The CDR3 here is CASSVVWGRDERFTGANVLTF. The CDR3 DNA follows: TGTGCCAGCAGCGTAGTTTGGGGAAGAGATGAACGATTTACTGGGGCCAACGTCCTGACTTTC.